The following is a T cell receptor beta chain sequence with its context. This entry is derived from a study of PD-L1 blockade in urothelial cancer. Profiled with immunoSEQ multiplex PCR; TCRdb holds only in-frame clones, not every one. Of roughly 52,000 clones listed, more than 80% are singletons. Time point defined: pretreatment peripheral blood. V gave up 1 base and J gave up 2 bases, with 9 bases separating them. The CDR3 is 16 amino acids. Germline V gives CDR1 MGHRA, CDR2 YSYEKL. This sequence joins TRBV4-1 and TRBJ2-6; D uncertain. This clonotype was obtained from a man aged 50 to 59 with urothelial cancer. The source material was PBMCs, sampled around atezolizumab (anti-PD-L1) treatment. The CDR3 spells CASSQVFETGANVLTF. The CDR3 DNA sequence: TGCGCCAGCAGCCAAGTCTTTGAGACTGGGGCCAACGTCCTGACTTTC.